This T cell receptor (beta chain) was identified in a study of T cells expressing NK-cell markers. Study context: The authors sequenced eight donors, of whom seven were HCMV-seropositive and one was seronegative.

Production of TCR beta cDNA relied on 5'RACE template switching with UMIs. TCRdb re-called the 5' RACE reads, yielding one record per CDR3 amino acid sequence without DNA. The listing contains 450,000 to 600,000 distinct CDR3 sequences. The CDR3 extends over 17 amino acids. The sequence came from a man aged 18 to 35 in good health. The gene calls are TRBV12-3 or TRBV12-4 and TRBJ1-5; with no DNA, the TCRdb D assignment of TRBD1 cannot be verified. Sequenced: blood T cells: a sorted CD56 or NKG2C T cell subset, CD4+ or CD8+ T cells, or bulk PBMC T cells (not recorded which). CDR3 loop: CASSLESGERANQPQHF.